These T cell receptor beta chains were read from a single sample in a study of blood T cell repertoires in COVID-19. Only in-frame clones appear in the TCRdb table, and some are missing; sequencing was by immunoSEQ multiplex PCR. The sample contains about 220,000 clones, approximately 84% of which appear only once. The sequenced sample was peripheral blood. The receptors were gathered from a man in his forties or fifties with active or convalescent COVID-19. CDR3s include the opening cysteine and the closing phenylalanine or tryptophan. A D gene is named only where the DNA matches it firmly. Clone sizes are given selectively: once, few, many, or a class where the clone is expanded.

D gene,V gene,J gene,clone size,CDR3 protein,CDR3 DNA
NA,TRBV6-5,TRBJ2-1,NA,CACTSWLVVYEQFF,TGTGCCTGCACCTCGTGGCTAGTCGTTTACGAGCAGTTCTTC
NA,TRBV19,TRBJ1-5,NA,CASSRGQLSNQPQHF,TGTGCCAGTAGCCGCGGACAACTTAGCAATCAGCCCCAGCATTTT
TRBD2,TRBV29-1,TRBJ2-1,NA,CSAPGLAGGPSYNEQFF,TGCAGCGCTCCCGGACTAGCGGGAGGGCCTTCCTACAATGAGCAGTTCTTC
NA,TRBV2,TRBJ1-1,NA,CASSVQNTEAFF,TGTGCCAGCAGTGTCCAGAACACTGAAGCTTTCTTT
NA,TRBV30,TRBJ2-7,NA,CAWSVLPRHPYEQYF,TGTGCCTGGAGTGTACTCCCGAGGCATCCCTACGAGCAGTACTTC
TRBD2,TRBV2,TRBJ2-1,NA,CASRPRTSGPYNEQFF,TGTGCCAGCAGGCCCAGGACTAGCGGACCCTACAATGAGCAGTTCTTC
NA,TRBV5-4,TRBJ1-2,NA,CASSEGGDYGYTF,TGTGCCAGCAGTGAAGGAGGGGACTATGGCTACACCTTC
NA,TRBV5-4,TRBJ1-1,NA,CASSLAQGLTVNTEAFF,TGTGCCAGCAGCTTGGCTCAGGGGTTGACTGTGAACACTGAAGCTTTCTTT
NA,TRBV6-5,TRBJ1-3,NA,CASSLGNSGNTIYF,TGTGCCAGCAGTCTAGGTAACTCTGGAAACACCATATATTTT
TRBD2,TRBV5-1,TRBJ2-3,NA,CASSLSPLAVNTMRDTQYF,TGCGCCAGCAGCTTGTCTCCTCTAGCGGTCAATACGATGAGAGATACGCAGTATTTT
TRBD1,TRBV19,TRBJ1-5,NA,CASTTTGNSNQPQHF,TGTGCCAGTACCACGACAGGGAATAGCAATCAGCCCCAGCATTTT
NA,TRBV18,TRBJ1-1,NA,CASSPGHREAFF,TGTGCCAGCTCACCAGGGCACAGGGAAGCTTTCTTT
TRBD1,TRBV5-5,TRBJ1-6,few,CASSFQGGDSPLHF,TGTGCCAGCAGCTTCCAAGGGGGCGATTCACCCCTCCACTTT
NA,TRBV7-3,TRBJ1-1,NA,CASSLLGGRPGNTEAFF,TGTGCCAGCAGCTTACTGGGGGGGCGCCCGGGGAACACTGAAGCTTTCTTT
NA,TRBV19,TRBJ2-1,NA,CASSTASYNEQFF,TGTGCCAGCTCTACAGCTTCCTACAATGAGCAGTTCTTC
TRBD1,TRBV4-1,TRBJ2-7,NA,CASSQVTGIYEQYF,TGCGCCAGCAGCCAAGTGACAGGGATCTACGAGCAGTACTTC
NA,TRBV27,TRBJ1-1,NA,CASSRDWNTEAFF,TGTGCCAGCAGTCGGGATTGGAACACTGAAGCTTTCTTT
TRBD1,TRBV5-1,TRBJ1-5,NA,CASSLGTGPKQPQHF,TGCGCCAGCAGCTTAGGGACAGGGCCTAAACAGCCCCAGCATTTT
TRBD2,TRBV7-2,TRBJ2-1,NA,CASSRRRETSVFIF,TGTGCCAGCAGCCGTCGAAGGGAAACTAGCGTATTTATCTTC
NA,TRBV7-3,TRBJ2-3,NA,CASSLGLSSTDTQYF,TGTGCCAGCAGCTTAGGGCTCTCTAGCACAGATACGCAGTATTTT
NA,TRBV9,TRBJ2-1,NA,CASSVAGDYNEQFF,TGTGCCAGCAGCGTAGCGGGGGATTACAATGAGCAGTTCTTC
TRBD1,TRBV27,TRBJ2-4,NA,CASSLWGQGVAKNIQYF,TGTGCCAGCAGTTTATGGGGACAGGGGGTGGCCAAAAACATTCAGTACTTC
TRBD1,TRBV29-1,TRBJ1-4,once,CSVARRDRGSNEKLFF,TGCAGCGTTGCCCGCCGGGACAGGGGGAGCAATGAAAAACTGTTTTTT
NA,TRBV14,TRBJ1-1,NA,CASSQENSLGAEAFF,TGTGCCAGCAGCCAAGAAAACTCCCTAGGCGCTGAAGCTTTCTTT
NA,TRBV7-8,TRBJ2-7,NA,CASSFRQLSYEQYF,TGTGCCAGCAGCTTCCGACAGCTATCCTACGAGCAGTACTTC
NA,TRBV20-1,TRBJ2-5,NA,CSLKRGETQYF,TGCAGCCTCAAACGGGGGGAGACCCAGTACTTC
TRBD1,TRBV28,TRBJ2-5,once,CASRPTIPGTGGRETQYF,TGTGCCAGCAGGCCCACCATCCCCGGGACAGGGGGCCGAGAGACCCAGTACTTC
NA,TRBV6-5,TRBJ2-1,NA,CASVDLQGSDNEQFF,TGTGCCAGCGTAGACCTACAGGGATCCGACAATGAGCAGTTCTTC
NA,TRBV10-3,TRBJ1-6,NA,CAISEQAGVDSPLHF,TGTGCCATCAGTGAGCAGGCAGGGGTAGACTCACCCCTCCACTTT
NA,TRBV3-1/TRBV3-2,TRBJ1-2,few,CASSQARFYGYTF,TGTGCCAGCAGCCAAGCACGGTTCTATGGCTACACCTTC
TRBD2,TRBV4-2,TRBJ2-1,NA,CASRGGTSGSSEQFF,TGTGCCAGCAGGGGAGGGACTAGCGGGAGTAGTGAGCAGTTCTTC
NA,TRBV27,TRBJ2-1,NA,CASTHYNEQFF,TGTGCCAGCACCCACTACAATGAGCAGTTCTTC
NA,TRBV29-1,TRBJ2-2,NA,CSGQGSGELFF,TGCAGCGGCCAGGGTTCCGGGGAGCTGTTTTTT
NA,TRBV3-1/TRBV3-2,TRBJ1-2,NA,CASSQDLGGLVAGSRGGSASGYTF,TGTGCCAGCAGCCAAGATTTGGGTGGTTTGGTCGCGGGATCCCGGGGGGGGTCTGCGAGTGGCTACACCTTC
NA,TRBV5-4,TRBJ1-1,NA,CANNNTEAFF,TGTGCCAACAACAACACTGAAGCTTTCTTT
NA,TRBV2,TRBJ2-2,NA,CASSALAPRAGGELFF,TGTGCCAGCAGTGCCTTGGCCCCTCGAGCGGGCGGGGAGCTGTTTTTT
NA,TRBV6-1,TRBJ2-6,NA,CASSEWGFSGANVLTF,TGTGCCAGCAGTGAATGGGGCTTCTCTGGGGCCAACGTCCTGACTTTC
NA,TRBV16,TRBJ1-5,once,CASSQTQVVSNQPQHF,TGTGCCAGCAGCCAAACCCAGGTAGTGAGCAATCAGCCCCAGCATTTT
NA,TRBV6-6,TRBJ1-1,NA,CASSYSIQFEAFF,TGTGCCAGCAGTTACTCGATACAATTTGAAGCTTTCTTT
TRBD1,TRBV6-2/TRBV6-3,TRBJ2-2,NA,CASSWTGEGELFF,TGTGCCAGCAGCTGGACAGGGGAAGGGGAGCTGTTTTTT